Listed below are T cell receptor beta chains from one sample, sequenced in a study of blood T cell repertoires in COVID-19. Profiled with immunoSEQ multiplex PCR; TCRdb holds only in-frame clones, not every one. The table has about 220,000 clones, approximately 86% seen once. The sequenced sample was PBMCs or T cells enriched from blood (not recorded which). These receptor sequences come from a woman in her fifties or sixties with acute COVID-19. CDR3s include the opening cysteine and the closing phenylalanine or tryptophan. The D gene is left open where the match is weak. Size tells how often a clone was seen (once, few, many) or the class of an expanded clone, and some rows leave it out.

D: NA; J: TRBJ2-2; V: TRBV7-3; size: NA; DNA: TGTGCCAGCAGCTCCTCCAGGGATACCGGGGAGCTGTTTTTT; CDR3: CASSSSRDTGELFF
D: NA; J: TRBJ2-7; V: TRBV5-4; size: NA; DNA: TGTGCCAGCAGCTTGATTGGACAGGGGACTAGCGAGCAGTACTTC; CDR3: CASSLIGQGTSEQYF
D: TRBD2; J: TRBJ2-7; V: TRBV6-2/TRBV6-3; size: NA; DNA: TGTGCCAGCAGTTCCACTCTAGCGGGAGGTCTGGGTGAGCAGTACTTC; CDR3: CASSSTLAGGLGEQYF
D: TRBD1; J: TRBJ1-6; V: TRBV28; size: NA; DNA: TGTGCCAGCAGGGAGGCAGGGGGCGCAGATTCACCCCTCCACTTT; CDR3: CASREAGGADSPLHF
D: NA; J: TRBJ1-6; V: TRBV18; size: NA; DNA: TGTGCCAGCTCACCCGATGACAGGCGACGGGATTCACCCCTCCACTTT; CDR3: CASSPDDRRRDSPLHF
D: NA; J: TRBJ2-3; V: TRBV3-1/TRBV3-2; size: few; DNA: TGTGCCAGCAGCCGCCTGGAGACAGATACGCAGTATTTT; CDR3: CASSRLETDTQYF
D: NA; J: TRBJ2-7; V: TRBV6-5; size: NA; DNA: TGTGCCAGCACCGGTAGCGGATACTACGAGCAGTACTTC; CDR3: CASTGSGYYEQYF
D: TRBD2; J: TRBJ2-5; V: TRBV9; size: NA; DNA: TGTGCCAGCTCGGGACTAGCGGAGACCCAGTACTTC; CDR3: CASSGLAETQYF
D: NA; J: TRBJ1-5; V: TRBV28; size: NA; DNA: TGTGCCAGCAGTTACCGGGACTTCCTCCTCAATCAGCCCCAGCATTTT; CDR3: CASSYRDFLLNQPQHF
D: NA; J: TRBJ2-2; V: TRBV18; size: NA; DNA: TGTGCCAGCTCACCACGCCGCTCTGACACCCAGGGACTGTTTTTT; CDR3: CASSPRRSDTQGLFF
D: NA; J: TRBJ2-3; V: TRBV7-2; size: NA; DNA: TGTGCCAGCAGCACAGCCGGGACATCAATGGGTCATACGCAGTATTTT; CDR3: CASSTAGTSMGHTQYF
D: TRBD1; J: TRBJ1-2; V: TRBV9; size: NA; DNA: TGTGCCAGCAGCGTAGACCACAGGGGTAGGGATGGCTACACCTTC; CDR3: CASSVDHRGRDGYTF
D: TRBD1; J: TRBJ1-4; V: TRBV12-3/TRBV12-4; size: NA; DNA: TGTGCCAGCAGTTTTGGGACAGTCGGAAAACTGTTTTTT; CDR3: CASSFGTVGKLFF
D: TRBD1; J: TRBJ1-4; V: TRBV9; size: NA; DNA: TGTGCCAGCAGCGTAGGACAGGGGGCGGAAAAACTGTTTTTT; CDR3: CASSVGQGAEKLFF
D: TRBD1; J: TRBJ2-5; V: TRBV27; size: NA; DNA: TGTGCCAGCAGTACCGGGACAGGGGGAGCGGAGACCCAGTACTTC; CDR3: CASSTGTGGAETQYF
D: NA; J: TRBJ1-2; V: TRBV4-1; size: NA; DNA: TGCGCCAGCAGCCAACCCGCGCACAGGGATGGCTACACCTTC; CDR3: CASSQPAHRDGYTF
D: TRBD2; J: TRBJ2-5; V: TRBV6-5; size: NA; DNA: TGTGCCAGCCAGCTCGGGGGGGCCCCCCGGGAGACCCAGTACTTC; CDR3: CASQLGGAPRETQYF
D: NA; J: TRBJ2-1; V: TRBV9; size: NA; DNA: TGTGCCAGCTCTCTAGCGTCTTTATCGGTATACAATGAGCAGTTCTTC; CDR3: CASSLASLSVYNEQFF
D: NA; J: TRBJ2-5; V: TRBV19; size: NA; DNA: TGTGCCAGTAGTATAGTGGGAGGTGGGGAGACCCAGTACTTC; CDR3: CASSIVGGGETQYF
D: NA; J: TRBJ2-7; V: TRBV28; size: NA; DNA: TGTGCCAGCATTGAGGACTCAGCCGGCTACGAGCAGTACTTC; CDR3: CASIEDSAGYEQYF
D: NA; J: TRBJ2-7; V: TRBV23-1; size: NA; DNA: TGCGCCACCTCCCAGGGAAGGGGCCCCGCACGCGAGCAGTACTTC; CDR3: CATSQGRGPAREQYF
D: NA; J: TRBJ2-7; V: TRBV28; size: NA; DNA: TGTGCCAGCAGTTTTAGGGGTCCCAACACCTACGAGCAGTACTTC; CDR3: CASSFRGPNTYEQYF
D: NA; J: TRBJ2-7; V: TRBV6-5; size: NA; DNA: TGTGCCAGTTCAGGGGTCCTCTTTTACGAGCAGTACTTC; CDR3: CASSGVLFYEQYF
D: TRBD1; J: TRBJ1-5; V: TRBV27; size: few; DNA: TGTGCCAGCAGCATTACAGGGGGCGTTTTACAGCCCCAGCATTTT; CDR3: CASSITGGVLQPQHF
D: NA; J: TRBJ2-2; V: TRBV24-1; size: few; DNA: TGTGCCACCAGCTCAGGGCCTCCCGCCGGGGAGCTGTTTTTT; CDR3: CATSSGPPAGELFF